These T cell receptor beta chains were read from a single sample in a study of shared clonotypes between healthy human individuals. Libraries were prepared by immunoSEQ multiplex PCR; TCRdb keeps only in-frame clonotypes and omits some of them. The sample records 730,000 or so clones, less than 80% being singletons. Sequencing was carried out using memory CD4+ T cells sorted from blood. The receptors were gathered from a woman aged 25 to 45 in good health. CDR3s leave out the opening cysteine and the closing phenylalanine or tryptophan.

v_call,j_call,cdr3_aa
TRBV19,TRBJ1-1,APPPTANTEAF
TRBV18,TRBJ1-2,ASSPGQAYGYT
TRBV19,TRBJ2-7,ASSIRAPPHEQY
TRBV29-1,TRBJ1-2,SAGTGEGYT
TRBV27,TRBJ2-7,ASRAKTSGTYEQY
TRBV27,TRBJ2-7,ASSSLAGVSYEQY
TRBV5-1,TRBJ2-5,ASRDPMGTQY
TRBV18,TRBJ1-1,ASSQGGSGQVGNTEAF
TRBV6-1,TRBJ1-5,ASTGTGDQPQH
TRBV5-1,TRBJ1-3,ASTSGATIY
TRBV6-5,TRBJ2-7,ASKFGGSYEQY
TRBV4-2,TRBJ1-4,ASSQDQTEEKLF
TRBV18,TRBJ1-2,ASSPGVSDYGYT
TRBV7-9,TRBJ2-3,ASSLGEGGDTQY
TRBV6-1,TRBJ2-7,ASRGTTTYEQY